This T cell receptor (beta chain) stems from a study of lymphopenia after photon versus proton radiotherapy. Remarks on this clone: Its antigen is not identified.

Measured with immunoSEQ multiplex PCR; TCRdb has only the in-frame clones, and not every one. Among approximately 91,000 clones listed, around four fifths were seen once. Overall study results and limits: A bigger post-nadir fall in TCR diversity correlated inversely with survival time in deceased patients. Under photons, naive T cells and diversity fell while effector/memory populations rose.

The CDR3 sequence is 14 residues long. The germline V gene encodes CDR1 LGHNA and CDR2 YSLEER. Trimming shortened V by 1 base and J by 11 bases, and 15 bases separated the two germline ends. This clonotype was obtained from a man between 60 and 75 years old with pancreatic cancer. This rearrangement joins TRBV4-3 to TRBJ2-1; D unclear. The sample in question was peripheral blood, obtained from a patient treated with proton-based radiotherapy. CDR3 protein: CASSQAPFSWKQFF. As DNA, the CDR3 is TGCGCCAGCAGCCAAGCCCCCTTTAGTTGGAAGCAGTTCTTC.